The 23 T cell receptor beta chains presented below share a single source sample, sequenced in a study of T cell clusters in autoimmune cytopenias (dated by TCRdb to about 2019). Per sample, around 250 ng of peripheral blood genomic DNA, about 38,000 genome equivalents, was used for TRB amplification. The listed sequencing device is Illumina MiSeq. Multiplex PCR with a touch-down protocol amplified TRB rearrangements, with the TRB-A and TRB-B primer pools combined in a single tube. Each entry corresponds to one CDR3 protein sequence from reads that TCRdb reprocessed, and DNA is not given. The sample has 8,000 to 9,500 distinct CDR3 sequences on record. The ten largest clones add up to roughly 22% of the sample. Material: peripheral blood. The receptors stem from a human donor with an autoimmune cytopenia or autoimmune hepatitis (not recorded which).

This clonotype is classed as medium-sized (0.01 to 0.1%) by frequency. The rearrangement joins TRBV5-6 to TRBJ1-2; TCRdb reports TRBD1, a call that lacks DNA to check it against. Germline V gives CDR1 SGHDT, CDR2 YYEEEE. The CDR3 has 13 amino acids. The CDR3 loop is CASRSDRDYGYTF.

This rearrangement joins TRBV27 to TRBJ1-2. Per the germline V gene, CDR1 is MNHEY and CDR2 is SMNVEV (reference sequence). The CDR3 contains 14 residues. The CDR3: CASGIQTGLYGYTF.

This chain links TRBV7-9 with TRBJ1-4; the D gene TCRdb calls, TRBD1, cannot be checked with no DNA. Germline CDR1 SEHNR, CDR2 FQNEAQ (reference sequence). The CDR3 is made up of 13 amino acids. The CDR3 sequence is CASSLDVGGKLFF.

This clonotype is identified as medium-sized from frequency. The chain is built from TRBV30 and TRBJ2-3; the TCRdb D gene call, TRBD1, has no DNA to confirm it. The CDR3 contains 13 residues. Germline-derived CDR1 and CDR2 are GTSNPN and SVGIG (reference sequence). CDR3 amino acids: CAWRDRDTDTQYF.

The CDR3 reads CASRRGVDITYEQYF. This chain joins TRBV6-1 and TRBJ2-7; TCRdb names TRBD1, which stays unverified in the absence of DNA. Per the germline V gene, CDR1 is MNHNS and CDR2 is SASEGT. This CDR3 is built from 15 residues.

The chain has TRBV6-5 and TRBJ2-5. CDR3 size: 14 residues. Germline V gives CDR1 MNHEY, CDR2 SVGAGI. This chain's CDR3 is CASSYSNRRETQYF.

The CDR3 spells CAIMEGGNYGYTF. This rearrangement joins TRBV10-3 to TRBJ1-2. Germline V CDR1 and CDR2: ENHRY, SYGVKD. This CDR3 contains 13 residues.

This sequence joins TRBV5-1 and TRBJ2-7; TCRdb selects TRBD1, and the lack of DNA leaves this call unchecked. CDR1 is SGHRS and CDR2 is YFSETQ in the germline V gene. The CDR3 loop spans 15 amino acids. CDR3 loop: CASSLAGDSPYEQYF. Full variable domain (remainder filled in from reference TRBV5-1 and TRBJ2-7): KAGVTQTPRYLIKTRGQQVTLSCSPISGHRSVSWYQQTPGQGLQFLFEYFSETQRNKGNFPGRFSGRQFSNSRSEMNVSTLELGDSALYLCASSLAGDSPYEQYFGPGTRLTVT.

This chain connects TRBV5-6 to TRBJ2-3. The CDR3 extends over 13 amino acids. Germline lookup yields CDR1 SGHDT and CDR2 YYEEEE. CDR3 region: CASSLSGTDTQYF.

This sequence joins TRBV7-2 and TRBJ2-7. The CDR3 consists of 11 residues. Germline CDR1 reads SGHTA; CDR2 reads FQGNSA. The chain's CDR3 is CASSPQDEQYF.

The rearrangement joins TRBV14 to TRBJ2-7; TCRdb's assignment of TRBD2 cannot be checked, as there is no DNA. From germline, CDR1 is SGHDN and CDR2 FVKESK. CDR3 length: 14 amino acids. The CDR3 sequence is CASSQLSRVGEQYF.

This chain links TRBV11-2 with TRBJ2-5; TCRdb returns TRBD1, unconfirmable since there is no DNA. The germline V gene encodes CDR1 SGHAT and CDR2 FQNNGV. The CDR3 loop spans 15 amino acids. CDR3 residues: CASSPPGQGWETQYF.

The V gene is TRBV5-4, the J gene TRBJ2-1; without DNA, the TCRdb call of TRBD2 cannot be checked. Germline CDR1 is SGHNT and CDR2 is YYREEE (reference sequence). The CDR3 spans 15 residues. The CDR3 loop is CASSPGTSGPNEQFF.

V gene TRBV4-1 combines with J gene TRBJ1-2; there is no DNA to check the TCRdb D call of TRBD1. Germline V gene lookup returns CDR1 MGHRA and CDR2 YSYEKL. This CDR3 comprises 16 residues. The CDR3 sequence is CASSQDTGFPNYGYTF.

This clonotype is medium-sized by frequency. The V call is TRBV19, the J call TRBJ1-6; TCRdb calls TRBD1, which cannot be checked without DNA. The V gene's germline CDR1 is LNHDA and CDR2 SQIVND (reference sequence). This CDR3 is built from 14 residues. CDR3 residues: CASSRDAASSPLHF.

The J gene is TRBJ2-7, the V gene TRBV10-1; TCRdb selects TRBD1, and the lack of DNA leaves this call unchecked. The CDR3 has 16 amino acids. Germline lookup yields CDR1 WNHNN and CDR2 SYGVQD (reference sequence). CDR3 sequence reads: CASIPDRTTISYEQYF.

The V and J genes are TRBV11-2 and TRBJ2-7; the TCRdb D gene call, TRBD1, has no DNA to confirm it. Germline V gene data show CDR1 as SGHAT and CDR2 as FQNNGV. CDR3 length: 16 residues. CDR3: CASSLVTGTGIYEQYF. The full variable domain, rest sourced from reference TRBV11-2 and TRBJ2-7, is EAGVAQSPRYKIIEKRQSVAFWCNPISGHATLYWYQQILGQGPKLLIQFQNNGVVDDSQLPKDRFSAERLKGVDSTLKIQPAKLEDSAVYLCASSLVTGTGIYEQYFGPGTRLTVT.

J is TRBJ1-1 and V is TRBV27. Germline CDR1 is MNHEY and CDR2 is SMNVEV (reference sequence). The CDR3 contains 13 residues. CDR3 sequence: CASSLSGEFEAFF.

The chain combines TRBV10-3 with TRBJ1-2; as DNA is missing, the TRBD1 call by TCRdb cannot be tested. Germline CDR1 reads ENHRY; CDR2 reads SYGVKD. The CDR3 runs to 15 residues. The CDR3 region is CAISEGTGEWYGYTF.

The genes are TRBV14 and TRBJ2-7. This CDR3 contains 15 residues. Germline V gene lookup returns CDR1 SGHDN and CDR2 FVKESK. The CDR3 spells CASSQEPARHYEQYF.

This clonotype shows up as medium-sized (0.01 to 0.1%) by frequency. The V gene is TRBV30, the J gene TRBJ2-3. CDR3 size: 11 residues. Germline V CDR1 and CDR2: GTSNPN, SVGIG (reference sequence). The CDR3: CAWSVRGTQYF.

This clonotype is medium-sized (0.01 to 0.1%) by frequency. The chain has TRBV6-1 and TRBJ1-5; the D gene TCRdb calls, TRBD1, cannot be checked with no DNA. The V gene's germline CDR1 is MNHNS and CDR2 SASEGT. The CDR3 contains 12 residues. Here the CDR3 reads CASRAGTQPQHF.

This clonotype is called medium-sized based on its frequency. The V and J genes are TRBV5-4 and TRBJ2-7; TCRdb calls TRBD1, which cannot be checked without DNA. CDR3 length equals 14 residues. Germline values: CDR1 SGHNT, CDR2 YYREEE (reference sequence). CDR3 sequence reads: CASSVRGVFHEQYF. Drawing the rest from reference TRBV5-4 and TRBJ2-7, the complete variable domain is ETGVTQSPTHLIKTRGQQVTLRCSSQSGHNTVSWYQQALGQGPQFIFQYYREEENGRGNFPPRFSGLQFPNYSSELNVNALELDDSALYLCASSVRGVFHEQYFGPGTRLTVT.